This T cell receptor beta chain came from a study of blood T cell repertoires in COVID-19. As for the study in general: T cells, B-cell-depleted T cells, or PBMCs provided the cDNA or gDNA that served as material.

The CDR3 has 15 residues. In germline, CDR1 is MNHEY, CDR2 SMNVEV (reference sequence). The J segment lost 5 bases and the V segment lost 3 bases, leaving 9 bases of the junction unmatched. Original methodology: Scientists estimated how many nucleated cells there were by amplifying reference gene primers. Generated by immunoSEQ multiplex PCR, the TCRdb table keeps only in-frame clones and is missing some. V and J calls and clone size follow that table, whereas D and trimming were derived from the DNA. Of 140,000 or so clones listed, approximately 80% are singletons. This receptor was identified in a human donor in a cohort sampled during active COVID-19. The sequenced material came from peripheral blood. The chain carries TRBV27 and TRBJ2-5; 7 bases fit TRBD1. In DNA, the CDR3 is TGTGCCAGCAGTTTTAAGGGGGCCATCCGGGAGACCCAGTACTTC. It encodes CASSFKGAIRETQYF.